This T cell receptor (beta chain) was retrieved from a study of prognosis after radiotherapy for stage I lung cancer. Study-wide context: The patients comprised 10 to 15 men and about 6 women, spanning ages roughly 53 to 85 and having a median of approximately 70 years. Several developed distant metastases after radiotherapy (median about 7 months), and 15 had no significant progression.

CDR3 length: 18 residues. Germline V CDR1 and CDR2: SGDLS, YYNGEE. V lost 0 bases and J 5 bases, leaving 23 bases between the germline ends. From genomic DNA, TCR beta CDR3 was amplified by two-round multiplex PCR. It was primers specific to each TRBV and TRBJ gene that first-round PCR used. Each CDR3 protein is one row after TCRdb ran MiXCR on the multiplex PCR reads. The table includes roughly 23,000 distinct CDR3 sequences, roughly 41% detected once. The table lists this clonotype with many counts. No antigen is known for it. General observations from the study: Unique TCR clone counts fell after stereotactic body radiation therapy, median 10,088 versus 6,861.

The receptor was derived from a donor aged 50 or older with non-small cell lung cancer. The sequencing here drew on PBMCs, taken before or after stereotactic body radiation therapy (not recorded which). The rearrangement links TRBV9 to TRBJ2-5; D perhaps matches TRBD2 (6 bases). CDR3 loop: CASSVASSTAGIQETQYF. The DNA for the CDR3 is TGTGCCAGCAGCGTAGCAAGCTCCACGGCGGGAATTCAGGAGACCCAGTACTTC.